The next 25 T cell receptor beta chains were all read from a single sample in a study of blood T cell repertoires in COVID-19. Profiled with immunoSEQ multiplex PCR; TCRdb holds only in-frame clones, not every one. Of about 89,000 clones detected, more than 90% appear once; the ten largest clones hold around 4.2%. The specimen sequenced was peripheral blood. The receptors here all came from a human donor with active COVID-19. The donor label of this sample is uncertain.

The rearrangement links TRBV15 to TRBJ2-7; TRBD1 agrees at 11 bases. CDR1 is LNHNV and CDR2 is YYDKDF in the germline V gene (reference sequence). This CDR3 spans 14 amino acids. V was clipped by 5 bases and J by 4 bases; unmatched bases: 4. DNA for the CDR3: TGTGCCACCAGCCCGGACAGGGGGCGGTACGAGCAGTACTTC. It is translated as CATSPDRGRYEQYF.

The chain combines TRBV27 with TRBJ1-4; TRBD1 agrees at 9 bases. Germline V gene data show CDR1 as MNHEY and CDR2 as SMNVEV (reference sequence). V was pared by 5 bases and J by 8 bases, with 9 bases of the junction left unmatched. This CDR3 is 15 amino acids long. CDR3 sequence: CASSRTGGVGEKLFF. CDR3 DNA sequence: TGTGCCAGCAGTCGCACAGGGGGCGTCGGGGAAAAACTGTTTTTT.

The chain uses TRBV4-2 and TRBJ2-7, with TRBD1 as a possible D gene (5 bases). The germline V gene has CDR1 LGHNA and CDR2 YNFKEQ. This CDR3 has 15 amino acids. Trimming stripped 1 base from V and 3 bases from J, with 13 bases between. The CDR3 sequence: CASSQGAIQGYEQYF. CDR3 DNA sequence: TGTGCCAGCAGCCAAGGTGCTATTCAGGGCTACGAGCAGTACTTC.

The CDR3, as DNA: TGTGCCAGCAACCGAGGGGGCGGCATTGAAGCTTTCTTT. This sequence encodes CASNRGGGIEAFF. The chain employs TRBV6-5 and TRBJ1-1, with TRBD1 identical over 7 bases. V was clipped by 7 bases and J by 7 bases; unmatched bases: 9. Germline loops: CDR1 MNHEY, CDR2 SVGAGI. This CDR3 has 13 residues.

This clone was seen only once. This chain connects TRBV11-3 to TRBJ2-1; 7 positions match TRBD2. The CDR3 runs to 16 residues. V gave up 1 base and J gave up 1 base; unmatched junction bases: 4. Per the germline V gene, CDR1 is SGHNT and CDR2 is YENEEA. The CDR3 loop is CASSLGVGGSYNEQFF. CDR3 DNA sequence: TGTGCCAGCAGCTTAGGTGTGGGGGGGTCCTACAATGAGCAGTTCTTC.

The chain joins TRBV12-5 to TRBJ1-5; tentatively, D is TRBD1 (5 bases). The V gene's germline CDR1 is LGHNT and CDR2 FRNRAP. The ends were cut back, 5 bases at V and 6 bases at J, with 14 bases in the middle. CDR3 size: 14 residues. The CDR3 here is CASGLTQGSQPQHF. CDR3 nucleotide sequence: TGTGCTAGTGGTCTAACCCAGGGATCTCAGCCCCAGCATTTT. The whole variable domain, remainder taken from reference TRBV12-5 and TRBJ1-5, is DARVTQTPRHKVTEMGQEVTMRCQPILGHNTVFWYRQTMMQGLELLAYFRNRAPLDDSGMPKDRFSAEMPDATLATLKIQPSEPRDSAVYFCASGLTQGSQPQHFGDGTRLSIL.

This sequence joins TRBV19 and TRBJ1-2; D remains unclear. V dropped 4 bases and J dropped 8 bases, with 11 bases sitting between them. Germline loops: CDR1 LNHDA, CDR2 SQIVND (reference sequence). There are 12 residues in the CDR3. The CDR3 spells CASSSEGEGYTF. The CDR3 DNA is TGTGCCAGTAGTAGCGAGGGAGAGGGCTACACCTTC.

This sequence joins TRBV5-1 and TRBJ2-7; 11 nucleotides match TRBD1. This CDR3 region has 15 residues. V shed 7 bases and J 8 bases; nucleotides not matched to a gene: 14. In germline, CDR1 is SGHRS, CDR2 YFSETQ. The CDR3 loop reads CASAEGGTGGFQQYF. DNA for the CDR3: TGCGCCAGCGCGGAGGGCGGGACAGGGGGATTCCAGCAGTACTTC.

This clone was counted between two and nine times. Different DNA sequences within this sample yield the same CDR3. This chain links TRBV27 with TRBJ2-7; no clear D. The CDR3 totals 13 residues. V was trimmed by 2 bases and J by 3 bases, leaving 8 bases between them. Per germline, CDR1 MNHEY and CDR2 SMNVEV (reference sequence). The CDR3 nucleotides are TGTGCCAGCAGTTTAGGGCAGGACTACGAGCAGTACTTC. Translation gives CASSLGQDYEQYF.

The CDR3 bases are TGTGCCAGCAGTCTCGGGACACTCGGGAACACTGAAGCTTTCTTT. This translates into CASSLGTLGNTEAFF. The chain carries TRBV27 and TRBJ1-1; the D gene is possibly TRBD1 (6 bases). Germline V gene lookup returns CDR1 MNHEY and CDR2 SMNVEV (reference sequence). V was pared by 5 bases and J by 1 base, with 14 bases between. This CDR3 is built from 15 residues.

This chain links TRBV2 with TRBJ2-2; the match to TRBD2 covers 7 bases. The CDR3 has 12 amino acids. V was pared by 7 bases and J by 7 bases, with 3 bases of the junction left unmatched. Germline V gene sequence: CDR1 SNHLY, CDR2 FYNNEI. DNA for the CDR3: TGTGCCAGCACGCGCGGGGGCGGGGAGCTGTTTTTT. It encodes CASTRGGGELFF.

The chain recombines TRBV10-3 with TRBJ2-1, with 10 bases fitting TRBD2. Germline CDR1 is ENHRY and CDR2 is SYGVKD. The junction had 8 bases not matched to a gene; V was cut back by 10 bases and J by 5 bases. The CDR3 totals 14 residues. CDR3: CATLIAGGNNEQFF. CDR3 nucleotide sequence: TGTGCCACTCTCATAGCGGGGGGAAACAATGAGCAGTTCTTC.

The rearrangement uses TRBV5-1 and TRBJ1-2, with TRBD1 matching 7 bases. V gave up 1 base and J gave up 3 bases; unmatched junction bases: 0. The CDR3 length is 13 residues. In germline, CDR1 is SGHRS, CDR2 YFSETQ. The CDR3 DNA reads as TGCGCCAGCAGCTTGACAGGGGACTATGGCTACACCTTC. Translated, it gives CASSLTGDYGYTF.

CDR3 DNA sequence: TGTGCCAGCAGTTTATATCCGGGCGAGCAGTACTTC. The encoded protein is CASSLYPGEQYF. The V and J genes are TRBV28 and TRBJ2-7; D remains unclear. Trimming took off 1 base at V and 6 bases at J, with 7 bases between the two ends. The CDR3 runs to 12 residues. CDR1 is MDHEN, CDR2 SYDVKM, per germline.

The chain joins TRBV18 to TRBJ2-4, with D unresolved. The CDR3 length is 14 residues. With 2 bases removed from V and 4 bases from J, the gap between germline ends came to 9 bases. The germline V gene encodes CDR1 KGHSH and CDR2 LQKENI. The CDR3 reads CASSPGQKKNIQYF. As DNA, the CDR3 is TGTGCCAGCTCACCAGGGCAGAAAAAAAACATTCAGTACTTC.

The CDR3 sequence: CASSSPWTSGETQYF. The CDR3 region has the DNA TGTGCCAGCAGCTCCCCCTGGACTAGCGGAGAGACCCAGTACTTC. V and J are TRBV7-6 and TRBJ2-5; TRBD2 aligns across 10 bases. This CDR3 comprises 15 residues. V gave up 4 bases and J gave up 4 bases; unmatched junction bases: 6. CDR1 is SGHVS and CDR2 is FNYEAQ in the germline V gene.

This clone is a singleton in its sample. The rearrangement uses TRBV12-3 or TRBV12-4 and TRBJ1-2, with a tentative D call TRBD1 (5 bases). V lost 3 bases and J lost 8, with 10 bases in between. This CDR3 is 12 amino acids long. CDR3 amino acids: CASSLQGGGYTF. CDR3 in DNA: TGTGCCAGCAGTTTGCAGGGCGGAGGCTACACCTTC.

The V and J genes are TRBV6-2 or TRBV6-3 and TRBJ2-5; D gene ambiguous. This CDR3 has 13 amino acids. Germline V lookup: CDR1 MNHEY, CDR2 SVGEGT. V was trimmed by 4 bases and J by 5 bases, leaving 11 bases between them. DNA of the CDR3: TGTGCCAGCAGTTTGGGCCGAAGGGAGACCCAGTACTTC. As protein: CASSLGRRETQYF.

The chain joins TRBV10-3 to TRBJ1-2, with 10 bases aligning to TRBD1. J was trimmed by 6 bases and V by 0 bases; bases with no gene match: 4. The germline CDR1 and CDR2 sequences are ENHRY and SYGVKD. The CDR3 is made up of 15 amino acids. The CDR3 nucleotides read TGTGCCATCAGTGAGTCTTCCGACAGGGGGCATGGCTACACCTTC. Its translation is CAISESSDRGHGYTF.

This chain uses TRBV6-5 with TRBJ1-5, with a weak D call TRBD1 (5 bases). V was cut by 0 bases and J by 3 bases, with 9 bases left in between. The CDR3 consists of 15 residues. The germline gives CDR1 MNHEY, CDR2 SVGAGI. The CDR3, as DNA: TGTGCCAGCAGTTACTCGACCAGGGACAATCAGCCCCAGCATTTT. This translates into CASSYSTRDNQPQHF.

In its sample, this clone was seen once. The chain combines TRBV11-3 with TRBJ2-1; 11 nucleotides line up with TRBD1. The CDR3 spans 15 residues. CDR1 is SGHNT, CDR2 YENEEA, per germline. V lost 7 bases and J lost 0; bases outside the gene matches: 2. CDR3 in amino acids: CASMGQGDSYNEQFF. In DNA, the CDR3 is TGTGCCAGCATGGGACAGGGGGACTCCTACAATGAGCAGTTCTTC. Based on the CDR3 plus reference TRBV11-3 and TRBJ2-1, the full variable domain is EAGVVQSPRYKIIEKKQPVAFWCNPISGHNTLYWYLQNLGQGPELLIRYENEEAVDDSQLPKDRFSAERLKGVDSTLKIQPAELGDSAVYLCASMGQGDSYNEQFFGPGTRLTVL.

The chain has TRBV3-1 (or the pseudogene TRBV3-2) and TRBJ2-7; D unclear. V was trimmed by 5 bases and J by 2 bases, leaving 4 bases between them. CDR3 length: 11 amino acids. Germline V gene sequence: CDR1 LGHDT, CDR2 YNNKEL (reference sequence). This CDR3 reads CASSATYEQYF. The DNA for the CDR3 is TGTGCCAGCAGCGCGACCTACGAGCAGTACTTC.

This clone has a single count. V is TRBV4-3 and J is TRBJ2-5, with a tentative D call TRBD1 (5 bases). Per germline, CDR1 LGHNA and CDR2 YSLEER. Trimming removed 0 bases from V and 6 bases from J, with 14 bases in between. CDR3 length: 15 residues. Here the CDR3 DNA reads TGCGCCAGCAGCCAAGATTCAGGGATGGGGAAGACCCAGTACTTC. Translated, it gives CASSQDSGMGKTQYF.

V is TRBV4-1 and J is TRBJ2-2; D perhaps matches TRBD2 (6 bases). The germline V gene has CDR1 MGHRA and CDR2 YSYEKL. The germline V and J ends were trimmed by 1 base and 4 bases, with 7 bases remaining between them. The CDR3 extends over 14 amino acids. The CDR3 DNA reads as TGCGCCAGCAGCCAAGCGGGGGTCACCGGGGAGCTGTTTTTT. It specifies CASSQAGVTGELFF.

The chain recombines TRBV6-5 with TRBJ1-1; D is possibly TRBD1 (6 bases). V was clipped by 7 bases and J by 5 bases, with 17 bases between them. Germline values: CDR1 MNHEY, CDR2 SVGAGI. This CDR3 contains 14 residues. The CDR3 nucleotides are TGTGCCAGCACCGGCCGCGGGGGGCGGACTGAAGCTTTCTTT. It codes for CASTGRGGRTEAFF.